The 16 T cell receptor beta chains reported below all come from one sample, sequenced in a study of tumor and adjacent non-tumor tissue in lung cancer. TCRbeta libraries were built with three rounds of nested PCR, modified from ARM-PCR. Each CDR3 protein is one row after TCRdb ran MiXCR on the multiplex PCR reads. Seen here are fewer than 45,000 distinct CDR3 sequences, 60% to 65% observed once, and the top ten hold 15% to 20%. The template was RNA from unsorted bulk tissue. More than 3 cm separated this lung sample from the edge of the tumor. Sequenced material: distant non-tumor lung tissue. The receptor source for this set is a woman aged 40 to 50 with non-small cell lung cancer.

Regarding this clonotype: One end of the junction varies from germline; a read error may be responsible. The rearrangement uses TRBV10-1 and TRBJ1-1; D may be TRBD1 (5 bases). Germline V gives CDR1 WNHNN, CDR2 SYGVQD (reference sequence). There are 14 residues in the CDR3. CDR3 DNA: TGCGTCAGCAGTGATTACAGGCGGAATACTGAGGCTTTCTTT. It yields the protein CVSSDYRRNTEAFF.

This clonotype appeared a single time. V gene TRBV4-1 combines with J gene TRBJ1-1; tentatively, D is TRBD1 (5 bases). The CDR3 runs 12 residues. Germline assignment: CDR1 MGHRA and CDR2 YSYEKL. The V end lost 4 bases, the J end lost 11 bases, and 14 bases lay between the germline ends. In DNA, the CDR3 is TGCGCCAGCAGCCCATGGATAGGGGCGGCTTTCTTT. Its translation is CASSPWIGAAFF.

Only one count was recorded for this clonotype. The CDR3 loop reads CASAQRQGPYNEQFF. DNA for the CDR3: TGTGCCAGCGCCCAGAGACAGGGACCCTACAATGAGCAGTTCTTC. The chain has TRBV4-2 and TRBJ2-1; 7 nucleotides line up with TRBD1. Losses at the gene ends were 8 bases for V and 2 bases for J; bases not matched to a gene: 9. The CDR3 spans 15 residues. Germline values: CDR1 LGHNA, CDR2 YNFKEQ.

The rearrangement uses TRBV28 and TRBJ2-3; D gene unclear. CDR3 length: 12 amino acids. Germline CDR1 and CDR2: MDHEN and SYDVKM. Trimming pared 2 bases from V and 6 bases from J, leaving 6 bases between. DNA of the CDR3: TGTGCCAGCAGTTTAGGGTGGGATACGCAGTATTTT. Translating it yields CASSLGWDTQYF.

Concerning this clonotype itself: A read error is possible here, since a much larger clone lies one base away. The CDR3 nucleotides are TGTGCCAGCAGTTTTGGGCAGAGCCCTAATGAAAAACTGTTTTTT. Its protein is CASSFGQSPNEKLFF. This sequence joins TRBV28 and TRBJ1-4; D not certain. The length of the CDR3 is 15 residues. Per the germline V gene, CDR1 is MDHEN and CDR2 is SYDVKM. Trimming shortened V by 3 bases and J by 3 bases, and 11 bases separated the two germline ends. The full variable domain, its missing parts supplied by reference TRBV28 and TRBJ1-4, is DVKVTQSSRYLVKRTGEKVFLECVQDMDHENMFWYRQDPGLGLRLIYFSYDVKMKEKGDIPEGYSVSREKKERFSLILESASTNQTSMYLCASSFGQSPNEKLFFGSGTQLSVL.

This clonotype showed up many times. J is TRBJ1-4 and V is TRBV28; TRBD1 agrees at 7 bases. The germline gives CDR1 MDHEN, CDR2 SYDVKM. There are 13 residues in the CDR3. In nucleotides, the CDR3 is TGTGCAAGCTATGGGGACAGAAATGAAAAACTGTTTTTT. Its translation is CASYGDRNEKLFF.

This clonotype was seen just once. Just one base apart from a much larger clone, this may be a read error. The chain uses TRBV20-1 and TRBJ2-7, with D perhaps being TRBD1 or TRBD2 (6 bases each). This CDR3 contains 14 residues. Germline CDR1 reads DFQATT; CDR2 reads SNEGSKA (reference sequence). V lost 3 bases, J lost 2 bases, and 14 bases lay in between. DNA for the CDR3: TGCAGTGCTAGCCCGCGGGACACTACCTACGAGCAGTACTTC. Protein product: CSASPRDTTYEQYF.

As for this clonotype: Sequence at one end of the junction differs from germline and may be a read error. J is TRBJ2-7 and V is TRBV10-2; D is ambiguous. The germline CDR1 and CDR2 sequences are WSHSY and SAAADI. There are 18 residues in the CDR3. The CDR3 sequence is CASSDFPTPDALSYEQYF. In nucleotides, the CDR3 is TGCGCCAGTAGTGACTTTCCAACCCCCGACGCGTTATCCTACGAGCAGTACTTC.

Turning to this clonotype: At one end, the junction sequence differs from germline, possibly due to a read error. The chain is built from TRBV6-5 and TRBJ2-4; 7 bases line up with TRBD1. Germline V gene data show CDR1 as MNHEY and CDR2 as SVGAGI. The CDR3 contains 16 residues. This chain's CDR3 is CAGSPTVLQGVDIQYF. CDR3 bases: TGTGCCGGCAGCCCCACCGTTCTCCAGGGGGTCGACATTCAGTACTTC.

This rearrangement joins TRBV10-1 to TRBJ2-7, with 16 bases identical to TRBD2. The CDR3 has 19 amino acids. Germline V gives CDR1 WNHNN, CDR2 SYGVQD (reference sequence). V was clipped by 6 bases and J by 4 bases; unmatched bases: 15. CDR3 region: CASSGQDGTSGRAYYEQYF. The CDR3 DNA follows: TGCGCCAGCAGCGGACAGGACGGGACTAGCGGGAGGGCCTATTACGAGCAGTACTTC.

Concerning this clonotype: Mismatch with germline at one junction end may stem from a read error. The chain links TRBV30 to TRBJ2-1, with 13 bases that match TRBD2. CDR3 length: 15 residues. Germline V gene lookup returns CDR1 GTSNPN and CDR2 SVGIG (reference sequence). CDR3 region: CAWRRTSGSYNGQFF. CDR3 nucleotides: TGTGCCTGGAGACGGACTAGCGGGAGCTACAATGGGCAGTTCTTC.

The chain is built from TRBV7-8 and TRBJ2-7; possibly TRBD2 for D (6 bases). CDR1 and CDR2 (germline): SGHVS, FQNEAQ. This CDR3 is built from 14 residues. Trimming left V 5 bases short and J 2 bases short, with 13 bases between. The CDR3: CASSLGTFAYEQYF. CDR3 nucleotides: TGTGCCAGCAGCCTGGGGACTTTTGCCTACGAGCAGTACTTC.

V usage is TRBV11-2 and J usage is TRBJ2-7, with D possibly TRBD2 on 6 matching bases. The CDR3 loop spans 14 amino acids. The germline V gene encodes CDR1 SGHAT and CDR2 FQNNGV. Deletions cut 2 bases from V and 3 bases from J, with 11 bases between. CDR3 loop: CASSLSGLNYEQYF. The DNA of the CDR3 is TGTGCCAGCAGCTTATCGGGACTGAACTACGAGCAGTACTTC.

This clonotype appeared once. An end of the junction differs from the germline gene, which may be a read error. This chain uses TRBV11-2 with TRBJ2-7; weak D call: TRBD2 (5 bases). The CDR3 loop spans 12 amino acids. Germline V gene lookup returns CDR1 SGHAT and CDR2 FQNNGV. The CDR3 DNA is TGTGCCAGTAGATTGGGAGATTACGAGAAGTACTTC. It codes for CASRLGDYEKYF.

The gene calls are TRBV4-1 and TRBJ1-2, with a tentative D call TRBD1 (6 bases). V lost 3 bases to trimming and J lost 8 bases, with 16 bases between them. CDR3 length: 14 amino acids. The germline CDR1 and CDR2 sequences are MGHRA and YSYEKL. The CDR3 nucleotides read TGCGCCAGCAGCCACGTCAGGGGATTAGGGGGCTACACCTTC. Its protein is CASSHVRGLGGYTF.

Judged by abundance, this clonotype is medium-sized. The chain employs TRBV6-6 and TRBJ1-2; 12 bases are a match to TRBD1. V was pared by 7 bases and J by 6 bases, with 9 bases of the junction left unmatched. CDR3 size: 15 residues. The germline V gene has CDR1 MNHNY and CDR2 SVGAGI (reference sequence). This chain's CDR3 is CASTPRDRGRDGYTF. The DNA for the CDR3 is TGTGCCAGCACCCCCCGGGACAGGGGGCGAGATGGCTACACCTTC.